A selection of T cell receptor beta chains follows, all from one sample in a study of control samples from healthy donors and cancer patients. Sequencing was performed with immunoSEQ multiplex PCR; in TCRdb, only in-frame clones are kept and a portion is missing. The sample carries approximately 150,000 clones, about 91% recorded once. Material for sequencing was blood. The receptors shown here come from a man between 18 and 35 years old in good health. Both conserved end residues are part of each CDR3. D genes are given only for firm matches. Only part of the rows carry a size: once, few, many, or a class if the clone is expanded.

j_call	clone_size	d_call	v_call	cdr3_nt	cdr3_aa
TRBJ1-1	-	TRBD1	TRBV3-1/TRBV3-2	TGTGCCAGCAGCCATATGGACAGGGACACTGAAGCTTTCTTT	CASSHMDRDTEAFF
TRBJ1-2	-	-	TRBV12-3/TRBV12-4	TGTGCCAGCAGTTTACACACTGGCTACACCTTC	CASSLHTGYTF
TRBJ2-7	-	-	TRBV5-4	TGTGCCAGCAGCCCCCAGGCGGGAAGTTACCACGAGCAGTACTTC	CASSPQAGSYHEQYF
TRBJ2-1	-	-	TRBV29-1	TGCAGCGTGTGGGACACCTTCATTAATGAGCAGTTCTTC	CSVWDTFINEQFF
TRBJ2-7	-	TRBD1	TRBV11-3	TGTGCCAGCAGCGCCCGACAGGGGTACGAGCAGTACTTC	CASSARQGYEQYF
TRBJ1-3	-	-	TRBV3-1/TRBV3-2	TGTGCCAGCAGCCACTCTGGAAACACCATATATTTT	CASSHSGNTIYF
TRBJ1-1	-	TRBD1	TRBV28	TGTGCCAGCAGTTTCAGGACAGGGGGAGCTTTCTTT	CASSFRTGGAFF
TRBJ1-1	many	-	TRBV5-6	TGTGCCAGCAGCCCCTCGGGTAACACTGAAGCTTTCTTT	CASSPSGNTEAFF
TRBJ1-2	once	-	TRBV19	TGTGCCAGTAGTATAAACAACTATGGCTACACCTTC	CASSINNYGYTF
TRBJ2-1	-	-	TRBV6-1	TGTGCCAGCAGTGAATGGAGGTCTAGCGTTCGTGAGCAGTTCTTC	CASSEWRSSVREQFF
TRBJ2-7	-	-	TRBV27	TGTGCCAGCAGTTCGACAGGCTTTAGCTCCTACGAGCAGTACTTC	CASSSTGFSSYEQYF
TRBJ2-3	-	-	TRBV9	TGTGCCAGCAGCCCTCCCCCCCCAAGCACAGATACGCAGTATTTT	CASSPPPPSTDTQYF
TRBJ2-7	-	-	TRBV6-6	TGTGCCAGCAGTCCGGACAACACCTACGAGCAGTACTTC	CASSPDNTYEQYF
TRBJ2-5	once	-	TRBV5-4	TGTGCCAGCAGTGGGGGAGAGACCCAGTACTTC	CASSGGETQYF
TRBJ2-6	-	-	TRBV7-3	TGTGCCAGCAGCTCAAATACGCGAGCCTCTGGGGCCAACGTCCTGACTTTC	CASSSNTRASGANVLTF
TRBJ1-4	-	-	TRBV6-1	TGTGCCAGCAGTGAAGGGGCGACAACTAATGAAAAACTGTTTTTT	CASSEGATTNEKLFF
TRBJ2-1	-	TRBD2	TRBV29-1	TGCAGCGTTGGGGCTAGCGGGGGTCGTTACAATGAGCAGTTCTTC	CSVGASGGRYNEQFF
TRBJ2-5	-	-	TRBV19	TGTGCCAGTAGTCCCAACTCGCGGGAGACCCAGTACTTC	CASSPNSRETQYF
TRBJ1-5	-	-	TRBV10-1	TGCGCCACGCCGACAGCATACCTCAATCAGCCCCAGCATTTT	CATPTAYLNQPQHF
TRBJ1-2	-	-	TRBV3-1/TRBV3-2	TGTGCCAGCAGCCATCAAGACAGCTTATATGGCTACACCTTC	CASSHQDSLYGYTF
TRBJ2-1	-	-	TRBV6-6	TGTGCCAGCAGCCCCGTATCCTACAATGAGCAGTTCTTC	CASSPVSYNEQFF
TRBJ2-1	-	TRBD1	TRBV7-2	TGTGCCAGCAGTTTCCGGGACAGGTCGAGCCGGCGGTTCTTC	CASSFRDRSSRRFF
TRBJ2-2	-	-	TRBV5-1	TGCGCCAGCAGCCTAAACACCGGGGAGCTGTTTTTT	CASSLNTGELFF
TRBJ2-3	-	-	TRBV18	TGTGCCAGCTCACCAACCGACCAAGGGGGCACAGATACGCAGTATTTT	CASSPTDQGGTDTQYF
TRBJ1-6	-	-	TRBV2	TGTGCCAGCAGTGAAGCGCTTGTCCTCCACTTT	CASSEALVLHF
TRBJ2-7	-	TRBD1	TRBV2	TGTGCCAGCAGCGGAGACAGGGGCTACGAGCAGTACTTC	CASSGDRGYEQYF
TRBJ2-7	-	-	TRBV7-3	TGTGCCAGCAGCTTAGGGGGCGCGGGCCACGAGCAGTACTTC	CASSLGGAGHEQYF
TRBJ2-2	-	TRBD2	TRBV14	TGTGCCAGCAGCCAAGATCTGATTACTGGACTAGCGGGGGGGAACACCGGGGAGCTGTTTTTT	CASSQDLITGLAGGNTGELFF
TRBJ2-1	-	-	TRBV3-1/TRBV3-2	TGTGCCAGCAGCCAAGATCAAGGGACCGCATTATACAATGAGCAGTTCTTC	CASSQDQGTALYNEQFF